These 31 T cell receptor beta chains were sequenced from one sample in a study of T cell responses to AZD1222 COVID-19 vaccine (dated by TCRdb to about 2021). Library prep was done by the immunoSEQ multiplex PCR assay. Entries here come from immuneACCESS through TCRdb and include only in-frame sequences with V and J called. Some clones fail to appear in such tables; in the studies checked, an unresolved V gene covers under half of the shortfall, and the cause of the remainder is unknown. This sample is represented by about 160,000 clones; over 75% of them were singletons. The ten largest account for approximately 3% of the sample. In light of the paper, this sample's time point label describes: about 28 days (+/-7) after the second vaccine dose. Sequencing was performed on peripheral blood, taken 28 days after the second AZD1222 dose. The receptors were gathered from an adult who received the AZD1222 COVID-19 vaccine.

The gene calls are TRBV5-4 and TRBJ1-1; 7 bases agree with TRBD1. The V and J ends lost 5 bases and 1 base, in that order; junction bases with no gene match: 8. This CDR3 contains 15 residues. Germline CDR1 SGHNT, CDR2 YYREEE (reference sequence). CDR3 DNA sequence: TGTGCCAGCAGGGTTTCAGGGGGTTCGAACACTGAAGCTTTCTTT. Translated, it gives CASRVSGGSNTEAFF.

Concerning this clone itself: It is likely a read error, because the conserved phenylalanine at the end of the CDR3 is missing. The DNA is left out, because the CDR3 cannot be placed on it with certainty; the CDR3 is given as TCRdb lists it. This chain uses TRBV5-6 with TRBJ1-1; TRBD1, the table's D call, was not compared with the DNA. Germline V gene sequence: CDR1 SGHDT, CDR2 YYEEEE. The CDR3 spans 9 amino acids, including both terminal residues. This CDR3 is CASRQDRGV.

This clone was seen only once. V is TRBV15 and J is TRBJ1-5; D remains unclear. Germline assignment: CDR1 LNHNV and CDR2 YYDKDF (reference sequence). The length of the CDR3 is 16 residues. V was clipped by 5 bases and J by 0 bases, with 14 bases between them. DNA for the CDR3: TGTGCCACCAGCCGAACCCTAAGTAATAGCAATCAGCCCCAGCATTTT. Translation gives CATSRTLSNSNQPQHF.

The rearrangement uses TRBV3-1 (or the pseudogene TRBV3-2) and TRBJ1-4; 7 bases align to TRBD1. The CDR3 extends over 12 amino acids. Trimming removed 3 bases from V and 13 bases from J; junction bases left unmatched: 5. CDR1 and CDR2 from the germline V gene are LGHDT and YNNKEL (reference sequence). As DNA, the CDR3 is TGTGCCAGCAGCCACGGACAGGAGCGACTGTTTTTT. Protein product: CASSHGQERLFF.

The CDR3 nucleotides are TGTGCCAGCAGCCAAGAAGGGGGGAATTCACCCCTCCACTTT. Translated, it gives CASSQEGGNSPLHF. This sequence joins TRBV3-1 (or the pseudogene TRBV3-2) and TRBJ1-6, with a possible D match to TRBD1 (6 bases). The germline gives CDR1 LGHDT, CDR2 YNNKEL (reference sequence). The V and J ends lost 0 bases and 7 bases respectively, with 7 bases between them. The CDR3 contains 14 residues.

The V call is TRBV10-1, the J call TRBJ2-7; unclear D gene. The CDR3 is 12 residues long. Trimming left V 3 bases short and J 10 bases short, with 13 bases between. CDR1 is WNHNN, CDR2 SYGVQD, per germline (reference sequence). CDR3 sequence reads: CASSDSLVVQYF. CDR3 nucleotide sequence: TGCGCCAGCAGTGATTCATTGGTCGTTCAGTACTTC.

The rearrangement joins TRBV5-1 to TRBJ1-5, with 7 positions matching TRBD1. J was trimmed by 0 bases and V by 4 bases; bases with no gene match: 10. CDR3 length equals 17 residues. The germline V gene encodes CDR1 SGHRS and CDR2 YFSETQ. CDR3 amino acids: CASSISPTGSSNQPQHF. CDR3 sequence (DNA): TGCGCCAGCAGCATAAGCCCGACAGGGAGTAGCAATCAGCCCCAGCATTTT.

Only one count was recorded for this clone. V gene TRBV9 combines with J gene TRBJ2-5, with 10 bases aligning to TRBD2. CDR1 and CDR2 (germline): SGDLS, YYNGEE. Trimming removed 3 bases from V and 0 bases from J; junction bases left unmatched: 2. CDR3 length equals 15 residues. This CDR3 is CASSGSGRDQETQYF. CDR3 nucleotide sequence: TGTGCCAGCAGCGGAAGCGGGAGGGACCAAGAGACCCAGTACTTC.

The CDR3 loop is CASSQERITGAGEQYF. In DNA form, the CDR3 reads TGCGCCAGCAGCCAAGAACGCATCACGGGGGCGGGAGAGCAGTACTTC. The J gene is TRBJ2-7, the V gene TRBV4-1, with D perhaps TRBD1 or TRBD2 (6 bases each). The CDR3 covers 16 residues. Germline lookup yields CDR1 MGHRA and CDR2 YSYEKL. V lost 0 bases, J lost 7 bases, and 19 bases lay in between.

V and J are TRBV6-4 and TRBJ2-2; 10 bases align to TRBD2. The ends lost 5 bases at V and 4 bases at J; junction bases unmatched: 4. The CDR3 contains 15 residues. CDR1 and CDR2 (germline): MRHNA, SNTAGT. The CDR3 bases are TGTGCCAGCAGTTCCCTAGCGGGAGCCACCGGGGAGCTGTTTTTT. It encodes CASSSLAGATGELFF.

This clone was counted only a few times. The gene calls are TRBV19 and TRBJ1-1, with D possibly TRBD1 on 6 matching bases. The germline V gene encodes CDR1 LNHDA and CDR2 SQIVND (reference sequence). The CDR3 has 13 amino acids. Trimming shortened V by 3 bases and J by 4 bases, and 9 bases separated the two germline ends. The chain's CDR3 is CASSISRGTEAFF. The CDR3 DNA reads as TGTGCCAGTAGTATTTCCAGGGGCACTGAAGCTTTCTTT.

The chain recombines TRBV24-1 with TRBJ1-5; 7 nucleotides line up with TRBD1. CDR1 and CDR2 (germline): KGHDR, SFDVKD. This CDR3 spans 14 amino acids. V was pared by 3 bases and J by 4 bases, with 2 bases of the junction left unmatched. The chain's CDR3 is CATSDTGQNQPQHF. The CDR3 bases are TGTGCCACCAGTGATACGGGACAGAATCAGCCCCAGCATTTT.

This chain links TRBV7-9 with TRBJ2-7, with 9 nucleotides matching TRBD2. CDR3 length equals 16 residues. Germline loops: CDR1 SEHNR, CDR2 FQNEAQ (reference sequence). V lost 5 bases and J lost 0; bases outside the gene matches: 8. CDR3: CASSDRTSAYSYEQYF. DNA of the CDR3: TGTGCCAGCAGCGATCGGACTAGCGCATACTCCTACGAGCAGTACTTC.

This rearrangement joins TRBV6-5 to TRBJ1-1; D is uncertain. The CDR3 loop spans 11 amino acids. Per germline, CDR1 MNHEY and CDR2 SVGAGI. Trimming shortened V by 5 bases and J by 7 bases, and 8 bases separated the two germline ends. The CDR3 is CASSRAHEAFF. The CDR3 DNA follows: TGTGCCAGCAGTCGGGCGCATGAAGCTTTCTTT.

CDR3 region: CASSPPALSGELFF. For the CDR3, the DNA is TGTGCCAGCTCACCACCGGCTCTCTCGGGGGAGCTGTTTTTT. The chain uses TRBV18 and TRBJ2-2; D gene uncertain. Trimming removed 0 bases at V and 8 bases at J, with 10 bases between. Germline V lookup: CDR1 KGHSH, CDR2 LQKENI. The CDR3 has 14 residues. The whole variable domain, remainder taken from reference TRBV18 and TRBJ2-2, is NAGVMQNPRHLVRRRGQEARLRCSPMKGHSHVYWYRQLPEEGLKFMVYLQKENIIDESGMPKERFSAEFPKEGPSILRIQQVVRGDSAAYFCASSPPALSGELFFGEGSRLTVL.

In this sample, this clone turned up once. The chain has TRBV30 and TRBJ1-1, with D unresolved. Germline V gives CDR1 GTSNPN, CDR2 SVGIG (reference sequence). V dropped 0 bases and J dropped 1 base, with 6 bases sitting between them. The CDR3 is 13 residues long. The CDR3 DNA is TGTGCCTGGAGTGTAATGCAGAACACTGAAGCTTTCTTT. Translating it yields CAWSVMQNTEAFF.

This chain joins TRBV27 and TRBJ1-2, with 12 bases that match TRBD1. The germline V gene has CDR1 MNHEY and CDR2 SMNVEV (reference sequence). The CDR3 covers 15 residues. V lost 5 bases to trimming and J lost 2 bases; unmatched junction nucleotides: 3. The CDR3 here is CASSLGTGGNYGYTF. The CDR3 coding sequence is TGTGCCAGCAGTCTTGGGACAGGGGGCAACTATGGCTACACCTTC.

CDR3 nucleotide sequence: TGTGCCAGCAAGCCGCCACCGAACACTGAAGCTTTCTTT. It is translated as CASKPPPNTEAFF. This chain joins TRBV2 and TRBJ1-1; D is unclear. Per the germline V gene, CDR1 is SNHLY and CDR2 is FYNNEI. Trimming shortened V by 7 bases and J by 1 base, and 10 bases separated the two germline ends. The CDR3 has 13 amino acids.

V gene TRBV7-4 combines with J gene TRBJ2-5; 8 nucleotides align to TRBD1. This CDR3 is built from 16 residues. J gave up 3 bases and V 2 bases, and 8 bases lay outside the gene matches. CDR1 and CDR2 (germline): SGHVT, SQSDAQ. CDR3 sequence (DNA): TGTGCCAGCAGCTTAAGCAGGGGGCAGTTGGAAGAGACCCAGTACTTC. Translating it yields CASSLSRGQLEETQYF.

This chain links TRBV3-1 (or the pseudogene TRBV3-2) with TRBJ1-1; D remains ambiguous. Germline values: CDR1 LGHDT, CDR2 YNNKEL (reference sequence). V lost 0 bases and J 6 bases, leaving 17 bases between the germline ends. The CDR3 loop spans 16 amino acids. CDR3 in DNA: TGTGCCAGCAGCCAAGAATTAGTGATCTATGTTTCTGAAGCTTTCTTT. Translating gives CASSQELVIYVSEAFF.

CDR3 amino acids: CASSQSSTRLSGANVLTF. The CDR3 nucleotides read TGTGCCAGCAGCCAAAGCAGCACGAGACTCTCTGGGGCCAACGTCCTGACTTTC. V is TRBV3-1 (or the pseudogene TRBV3-2) and J is TRBJ2-6; D remains ambiguous. Germline V gives CDR1 LGHDT, CDR2 YNNKEL (reference sequence). Trimming took 2 bases from V and 0 from J, leaving 14 bases between them. CDR3 length equals 18 residues.

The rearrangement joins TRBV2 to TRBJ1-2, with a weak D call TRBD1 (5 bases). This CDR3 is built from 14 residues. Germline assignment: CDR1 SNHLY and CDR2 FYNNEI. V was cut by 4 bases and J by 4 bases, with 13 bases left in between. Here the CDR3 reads CASSGEGRSYGYTF. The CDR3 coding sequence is TGTGCCAGCAGTGGGGAGGGGAGAAGCTATGGCTACACCTTC.

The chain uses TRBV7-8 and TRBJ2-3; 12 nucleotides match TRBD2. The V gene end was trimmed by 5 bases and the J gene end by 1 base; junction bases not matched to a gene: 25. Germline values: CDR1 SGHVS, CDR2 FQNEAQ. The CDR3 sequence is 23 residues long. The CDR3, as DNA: TGTGCCAGCAGCCCTCCCCCGGAACCGTTGACTAGCGGGAGTAGGAGAGGCACAGATACGCAGTATTTT. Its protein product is CASSPPPEPLTSGSRRGTDTQYF.

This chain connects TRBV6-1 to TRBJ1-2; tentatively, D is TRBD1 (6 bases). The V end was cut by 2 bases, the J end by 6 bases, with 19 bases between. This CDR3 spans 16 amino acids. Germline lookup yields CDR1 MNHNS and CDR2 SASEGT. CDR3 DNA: TGTGCCAGCAGTGAATTAATGGCCATGGGGGGCGATGGCTACACCTTC. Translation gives CASSELMAMGGDGYTF.

In nucleotides, the CDR3 is TGTGCCACCAGCAGAGGTGGGATTGGGGCTTTCTTT. Translating gives CATSRGGIGAFF. The V gene is TRBV15, the J gene TRBJ1-1; no clear D. The V gene lost 1 base and the J gene lost 11 bases, with 11 bases spanning the gap. The germline CDR1 and CDR2 sequences are LNHNV and YYDKDF (reference sequence). This CDR3 has 12 residues.

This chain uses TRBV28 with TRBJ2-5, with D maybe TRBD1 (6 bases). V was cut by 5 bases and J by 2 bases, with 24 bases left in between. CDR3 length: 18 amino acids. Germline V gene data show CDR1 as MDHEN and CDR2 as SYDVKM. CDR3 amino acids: CASSPHISSGTKQETQYF. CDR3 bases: TGTGCCAGCAGTCCCCACATAAGCTCGGGGACAAAACAAGAGACCCAGTACTTC.

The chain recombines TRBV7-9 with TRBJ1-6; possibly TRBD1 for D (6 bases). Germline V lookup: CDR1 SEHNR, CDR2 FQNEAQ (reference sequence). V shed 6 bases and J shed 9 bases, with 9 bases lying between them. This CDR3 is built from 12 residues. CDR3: CASSQGSSPLHF. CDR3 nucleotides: TGTGCCAGCAGTCAGGGGAGTTCACCCCTCCACTTT. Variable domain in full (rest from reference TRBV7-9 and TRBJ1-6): DTGVSQNPRHKITKRGQNVTFRCDPISEHNRLYWYRQTLGQGPEFLTYFQNEAQLEKSRLLSDRFSAERPKGSFSTLEIQRTEQGDSAMYLCASSQGSSPLHFGNGTRLTVT.

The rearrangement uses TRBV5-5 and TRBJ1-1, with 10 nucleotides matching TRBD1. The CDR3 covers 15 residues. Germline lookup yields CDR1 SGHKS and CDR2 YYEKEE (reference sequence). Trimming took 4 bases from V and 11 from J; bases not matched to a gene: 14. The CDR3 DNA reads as TGTGCCAGCAGCCCCACCGGGACAGGGGCATTGGTGGCTTTCTTT. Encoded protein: CASSPTGTGALVAFF.

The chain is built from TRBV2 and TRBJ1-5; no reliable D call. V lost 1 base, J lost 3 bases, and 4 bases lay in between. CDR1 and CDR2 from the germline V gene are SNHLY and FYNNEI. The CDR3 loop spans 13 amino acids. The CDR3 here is CASSEEYNQPQHF. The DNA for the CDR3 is TGTGCCAGCAGTGAAGAATACAATCAGCCCCAGCATTTT.

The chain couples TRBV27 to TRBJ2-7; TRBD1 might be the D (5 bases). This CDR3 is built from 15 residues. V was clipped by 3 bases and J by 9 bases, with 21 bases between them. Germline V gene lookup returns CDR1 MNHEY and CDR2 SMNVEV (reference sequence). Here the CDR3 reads CASSLGREPLLGQYF. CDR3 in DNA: TGTGCCAGCAGTTTGGGCAGGGAACCCCTCCTCGGGCAGTACTTC.

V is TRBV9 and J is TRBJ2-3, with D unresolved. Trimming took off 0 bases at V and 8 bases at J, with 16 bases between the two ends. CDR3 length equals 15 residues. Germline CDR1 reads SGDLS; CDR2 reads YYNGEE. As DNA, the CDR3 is TGTGCCAGCAGCGTAGACGTCGGGCTAGGCGGTACGCAGTATTTT. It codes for CASSVDVGLGGTQYF. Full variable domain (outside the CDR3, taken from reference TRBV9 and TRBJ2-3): DSGVTQTPKHLITATGQRVTLRCSPRSGDLSVYWYQQSLDQGLQFLIQYYNGEERAKGNILERFSAQQFPDLHSELNLSSLELGDSALYFCASSVDVGLGGTQYFGPGTRLTVL.